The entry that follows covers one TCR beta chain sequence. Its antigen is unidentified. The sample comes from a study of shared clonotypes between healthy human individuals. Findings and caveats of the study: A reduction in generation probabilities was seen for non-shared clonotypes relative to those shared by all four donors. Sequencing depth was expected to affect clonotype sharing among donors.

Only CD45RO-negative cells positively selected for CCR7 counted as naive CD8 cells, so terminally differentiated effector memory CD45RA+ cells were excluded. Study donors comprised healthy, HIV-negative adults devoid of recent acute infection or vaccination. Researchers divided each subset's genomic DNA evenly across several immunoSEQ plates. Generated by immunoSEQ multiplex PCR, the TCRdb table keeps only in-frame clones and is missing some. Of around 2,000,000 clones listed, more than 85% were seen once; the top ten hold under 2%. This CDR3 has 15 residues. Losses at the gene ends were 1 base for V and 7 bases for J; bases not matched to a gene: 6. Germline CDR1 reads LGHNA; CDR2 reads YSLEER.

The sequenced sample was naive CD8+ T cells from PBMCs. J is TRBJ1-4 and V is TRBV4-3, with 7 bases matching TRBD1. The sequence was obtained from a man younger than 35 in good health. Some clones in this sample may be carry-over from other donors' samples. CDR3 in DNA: TGCGCCAGCAGCCAAGGACAGGGTCCTGCTGAAAAACTGTTTTTT. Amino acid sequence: CASSQGQGPAEKLFF.